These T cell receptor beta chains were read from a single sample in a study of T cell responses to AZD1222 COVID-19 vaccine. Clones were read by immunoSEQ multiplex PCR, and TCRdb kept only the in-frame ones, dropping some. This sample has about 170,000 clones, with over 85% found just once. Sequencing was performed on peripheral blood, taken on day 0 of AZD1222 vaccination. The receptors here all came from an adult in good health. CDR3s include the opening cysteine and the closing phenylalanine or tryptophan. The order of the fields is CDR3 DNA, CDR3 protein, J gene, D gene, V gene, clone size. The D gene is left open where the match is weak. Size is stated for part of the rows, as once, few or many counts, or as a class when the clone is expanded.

CDR3nt: TGCGCCAGCAGCCAAGATTCACCCGACAGTACCTACGAGCAGTACTTC
CDR3aa: CASSQDSPDSTYEQYF
j_gene: TRBJ2-7
d_gene: -
v_gene: TRBV4-1
abundance: -

CDR3nt: TGTGCCAGCACCCTAGGACAGGGGGTCAACTATGGCTACACCTTC
CDR3aa: CASTLGQGVNYGYTF
j_gene: TRBJ1-2
d_gene: TRBD1
v_gene: TRBV2
abundance: -

CDR3nt: TGTGCCAGTAGTCAGGGGGCTAGCGGGAGGGCCGGGACCCAGTACTTC
CDR3aa: CASSQGASGRAGTQYF
j_gene: TRBJ2-5
d_gene: TRBD2
v_gene: TRBV19
abundance: once

CDR3nt: TGTGCCAGCACCCTTAGGGGGAACACTGAAGCTTTCTTT
CDR3aa: CASTLRGNTEAFF
j_gene: TRBJ1-1
d_gene: -
v_gene: TRBV12-3/TRBV12-4
abundance: -

CDR3nt: TGTGCCAGCAGTTACGGCAGGGGGCGGACTGAAGCTTTCTTT
CDR3aa: CASSYGRGRTEAFF
j_gene: TRBJ1-1
d_gene: TRBD1
v_gene: TRBV6-5
abundance: -

CDR3nt: TGCGCCAGCAGCCAAGATCAACAGGCTAGCGGGTACACCCAAGAGACCCAGTACTTC
CDR3aa: CASSQDQQASGYTQETQYF
j_gene: TRBJ2-5
d_gene: TRBD2
v_gene: TRBV4-1
abundance: -

CDR3nt: TGTGCCAGCAGTGAATCCCCCCAGGATCTCCTTCTGAGTTTTGTGTACTTC
CDR3aa: CASSESPQDLLLSFVYF
j_gene: TRBJ2-7
d_gene: -
v_gene: TRBV25-1
abundance: once

CDR3nt: TGTGCCAGCAGCTTACCCCGTACGGCCCAGTACTTC
CDR3aa: CASSLPRTAQYF
j_gene: TRBJ2-5
d_gene: -
v_gene: TRBV13
abundance: -

CDR3nt: TGTGCCAGCAGTTACGATCCGAGCTCCTACAATGAGCAGTTCTTC
CDR3aa: CASSYDPSSYNEQFF
j_gene: TRBJ2-1
d_gene: -
v_gene: TRBV6-5
abundance: -

CDR3nt: TGTGCCACCAGCAGAGATGTGATAGCCGACTATGGCTACACCTTC
CDR3aa: CATSRDVIADYGYTF
j_gene: TRBJ1-2
d_gene: -
v_gene: TRBV15
abundance: -

CDR3nt: TGTGCCAGCAGGGTACAGAACACCGGGGAGCTGTTTTTT
CDR3aa: CASRVQNTGELFF
j_gene: TRBJ2-2
d_gene: -
v_gene: TRBV7-8
abundance: -

CDR3nt: TGTGCCAGCACCTGGGACAGGGGATCCTATGGCTACACCTTC
CDR3aa: CASTWDRGSYGYTF
j_gene: TRBJ1-2
d_gene: TRBD1
v_gene: TRBV5-4
abundance: -